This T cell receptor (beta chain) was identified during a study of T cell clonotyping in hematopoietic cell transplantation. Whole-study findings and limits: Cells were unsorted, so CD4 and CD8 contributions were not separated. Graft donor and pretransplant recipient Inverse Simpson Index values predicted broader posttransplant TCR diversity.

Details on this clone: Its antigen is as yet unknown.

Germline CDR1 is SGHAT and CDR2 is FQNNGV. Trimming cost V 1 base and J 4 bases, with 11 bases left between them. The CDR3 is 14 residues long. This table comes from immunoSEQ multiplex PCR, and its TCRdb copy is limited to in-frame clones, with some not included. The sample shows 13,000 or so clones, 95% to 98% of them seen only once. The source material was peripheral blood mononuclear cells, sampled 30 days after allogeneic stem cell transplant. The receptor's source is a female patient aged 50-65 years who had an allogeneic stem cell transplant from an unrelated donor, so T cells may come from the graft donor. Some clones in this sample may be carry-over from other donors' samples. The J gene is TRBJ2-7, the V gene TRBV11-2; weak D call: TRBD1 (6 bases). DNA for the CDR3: TGTGCCAGCAGCTTAGGAGGGACATGGTACGAGCAGTACTTC. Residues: CASSLGGTWYEQYF.